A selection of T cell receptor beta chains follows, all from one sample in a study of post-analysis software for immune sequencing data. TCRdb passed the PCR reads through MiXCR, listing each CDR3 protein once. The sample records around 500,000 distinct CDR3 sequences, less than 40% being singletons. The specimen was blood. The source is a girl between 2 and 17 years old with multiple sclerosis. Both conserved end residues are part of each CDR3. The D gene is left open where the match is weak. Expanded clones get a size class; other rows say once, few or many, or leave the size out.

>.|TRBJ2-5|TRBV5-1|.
TGCGCCAGCAGCTTGGTGGACAGTCAAGAGACCCAGTACTTC
CASSLVDSQETQYF
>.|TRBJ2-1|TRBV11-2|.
TGTGCCAGCAGCTTAGATAGGCCCTCCTCCTACAATGAGCAGTTCTTC
CASSLDRPSSYNEQFF
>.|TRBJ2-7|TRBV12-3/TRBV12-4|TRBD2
TGTGCCAGCAGTTTGTCCCCCTACAGCGGGAGGGGTAACTACGAGCAGTACTTC
CASSLSPYSGRGNYEQYF
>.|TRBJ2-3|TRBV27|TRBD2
TGTGCCAGCAGTTTATTTAGCGGGGGGACAGATACGCGGTATTTT
CASSLFSGGTDTRYF
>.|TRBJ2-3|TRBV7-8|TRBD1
TGTGCCAGCAGCCGTCGGACAGGGGTCCAGGGAGATACGCAGTATTTT
CASSRRTGVQGDTQYF
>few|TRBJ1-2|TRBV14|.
TGTGCCAGCAGCCAACAGGGAAACTATGGCTACACCTTC
CASSQQGNYGYTF
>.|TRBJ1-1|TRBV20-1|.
TGCAGTGCTAGAGATATTAGAACAGGGATAAACACTGAAGCTTTCTTT
CSARDIRTGINTEAFF
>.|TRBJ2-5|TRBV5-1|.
TGCGCCAGCAGCTTCAGCGGGACAAACCAAGAGACCCAGTACTTC
CASSFSGTNQETQYF
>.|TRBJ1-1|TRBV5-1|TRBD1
TGCGCCAGCAGCGGTGGACAGGGCCTCTCCACTGAAGCTTTCTTT
CASSGGQGLSTEAFF
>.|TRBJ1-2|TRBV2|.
TGTGCCACCCAGACTGTAGACAGAGATCCTAACTATGGCTACACCTTC
CATQTVDRDPNYGYTF
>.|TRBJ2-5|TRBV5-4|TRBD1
TGTGCCAGCAGCGCAAACCGGGACAGTTGGGAGACCCAGTACTTC
CASSANRDSWETQYF
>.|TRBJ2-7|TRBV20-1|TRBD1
TGCAGTGCTAGATCGTCCGGGACAGGGGGTGAAGTAGGCGAGCAGTACTTC
CSARSSGTGGEVGEQYF
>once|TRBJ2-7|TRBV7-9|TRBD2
TGTGCCAGCAGCTCTGGACTAGACCTGTGCGAGCAGTACTTC
CASSSGLDLCEQYF
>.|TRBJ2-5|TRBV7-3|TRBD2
TGTGCCAGCAGCTTTTGGGAGCGGGGTCGTGAGACCCAGTACTTC
CASSFWERGRETQYF
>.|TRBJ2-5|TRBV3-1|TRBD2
TGTGCCAGCAGCCAAGATGCGGGGGGCCACCAAGAGACCCAGTACTTC
CASSQDAGGHQETQYF
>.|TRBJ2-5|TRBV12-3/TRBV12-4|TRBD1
TGCGCCAGCAGTTTAGCGCTTGGGGCGCAGGACAGGGAAGAGACCCAGTACTTC
CASSLALGAQDREETQYF
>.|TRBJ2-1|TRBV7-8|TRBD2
TGTGCCAGCAGCTGGACCGGGGGGTCTGGCTACAATGAGCAGTTCTTC
CASSWTGGSGYNEQFF
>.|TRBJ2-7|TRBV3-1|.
TGTGCCAGCAGCCCCTTAACAGGGCGCGTCTACGAGCAGTACTTC
CASSPLTGRVYEQYF
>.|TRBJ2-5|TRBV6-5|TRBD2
TGTGCCAGCAGGATTAGCGGGGGGGCCAGGAATGAGCAGTACTTC
CASRISGGARNEQYF
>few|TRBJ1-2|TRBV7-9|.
TGTGCCAGCAGCTTAGTTTCTGAAACCGTTTATGGCTACACCTTC
CASSLVSETVYGYTF
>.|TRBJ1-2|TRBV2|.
TGTGCCAGCAGTGTAGACAGTTCTAACTATGGCTACACCTTC
CASSVDSSNYGYTF
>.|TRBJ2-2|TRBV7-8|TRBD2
TGTGCCCGCAGCTTAGCTGGCGGGAGGAGAGATACCGGGGAGCTGTTTTTT
CARSLAGGRRDTGELFF
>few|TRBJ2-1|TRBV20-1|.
TGCAGTGCCACCAGGGATAATGAGCAGTTCTTC
CSATRDNEQFF
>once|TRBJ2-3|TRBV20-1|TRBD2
TGCAGTGCTCTTCGAGGGGCGGGGGGGGCAGATACGCAGTATTTT
CSALRGAGGADTQYF
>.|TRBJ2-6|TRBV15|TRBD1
TGTGCCACCAGCAAACCGGGACAGGGGTTCTCTGGGGCCAACGTCCTGACTTTC
CATSKPGQGFSGANVLTF